The 32 T cell receptor beta chains reported below all come from one sample, sequenced in a study of cytomegalovirus exposure and HLA in healthy donors. This PCR relied on a set of 60 Vbeta primers and 13 Jbeta primers. TCRdb's copy holds only in-frame clones and misses some; the assay was immunoSEQ multiplex PCR. The profile shows a few hundred thousand clones, around 79% of them singletons. Specimen: PBMCs. These receptors came from a man aged 18 to 29 in good health and CMV-seronegative.

The chain couples TRBV27 to TRBJ2-5, with D possibly matching TRBD2 (6 bases). With 6 bases removed from V and 4 bases from J, the gap between germline ends came to 9 bases. The CDR3 covers 12 residues. The germline CDR1 and CDR2 sequences are MNHEY and SMNVEV (reference sequence). CDR3 sequence (DNA): TGTGCCAGCAGGAGACTAGGAGAGACCCAGTACTTC. Protein: CASRRLGETQYF.

The J gene is TRBJ2-1, the V gene TRBV30; D is perhaps TRBD2 (5 bases). The germline CDR1 and CDR2 sequences are GTSNPN and SVGIG (reference sequence). V lost 8 bases and J 8 bases, leaving 19 bases between the germline ends. The CDR3 spans 13 residues. CDR3 nucleotide sequence: TGTGCCCGAAGGGTAGCGAGAGTAGATGAGCAGTTCTTC. Residues: CARRVARVDEQFF.

The V gene is TRBV7-2, the J gene TRBJ2-7, with TRBD2 identical over 10 bases. The CDR3 consists of 16 residues. The germline V gene has CDR1 SGHTA and CDR2 FQGNSA. J was trimmed by 2 bases and V by 1 base; bases with no gene match: 5. CDR3 region: CASSLETSGRAYEQYF. CDR3 bases: TGTGCCAGCAGCTTAGAAACGAGCGGGAGGGCCTACGAGCAGTACTTC.

The chain employs TRBV9 and TRBJ2-7, with D possibly matching TRBD1 (6 bases). The CDR3 sequence is 14 residues long. The germline V gene encodes CDR1 SGDLS and CDR2 YYNGEE. V lost 0 bases to trimming and J lost 6 bases, with 13 bases between them. The CDR3 DNA is TGTGCCAGCAGCGTAGATCAGGGGTGGGCCGAGCAGTACTTC. Residues: CASSVDQGWAEQYF.

The chain has TRBV5-1 and TRBJ1-4, with D perhaps matching TRBD1 (5 bases). Germline-derived CDR1 and CDR2 are SGHRS and YFSETQ. The length of the CDR3 is 13 residues. With 1 base removed from V and 8 bases from J, the gap between germline ends came to 9 bases. The CDR3 loop is CASSLRGTEKLFF. CDR3 DNA: TGCGCCAGCAGCTTGAGGGGAACCGAAAAACTGTTTTTT.

The chain recombines TRBV29-1 with TRBJ2-5; TRBD2 matches 9 bases. V shed 2 bases and J 5 bases; nucleotides not matched to a gene: 9. CDR1 is SQVTM, CDR2 ANQGSEA, per germline. There are 15 residues in the CDR3. The CDR3 is CSVERREGRGETQYF. DNA for the CDR3: TGCAGCGTTGAAAGGCGGGAGGGCCGAGGGGAGACCCAGTACTTC.

DNA for the CDR3: TGTGCCAGCAGCTCAATCCCGGAGTCGGGGAGAATCGGCTACACCTTC. Protein sequence: CASSSIPESGRIGYTF. The chain carries TRBV7-3 and TRBJ1-2; D gene unclear. Germline loops: CDR1 SGHTA, CDR2 FQGTGA. The ends were cut back, 4 bases at V and 8 bases at J, with 23 bases in the middle. The CDR3 totals 16 residues.

This clone came up a few times. The gene calls are TRBV5-5 and TRBJ2-7, with 7 bases identical to TRBD2. This CDR3 spans 12 amino acids. Germline V gives CDR1 SGHKS, CDR2 YYEKEE (reference sequence). Trimming at V came to 4 bases and at J to 6 bases, leaving 4 bases not matched to a gene. Here the CDR3 reads CASSGGGSEQYF. DNA for the CDR3: TGTGCCAGCAGCGGGGGGGGAAGCGAGCAGTACTTC.

This clone was observed a handful of times. V usage is TRBV6-5 and J usage is TRBJ1-5; weak D call: TRBD1 (5 bases). CDR3 size: 15 residues. Trimming cost V 2 bases and J 3 bases, with 11 bases left between them. CDR1 is MNHEY and CDR2 is SVGAGI in the germline V gene. The CDR3 DNA follows: TGTGCCAGCAGTTACGGGCCAGGGTACAATCAGCCCCAGCATTTT. As protein: CASSYGPGYNQPQHF.

The chain carries TRBV9 and TRBJ2-7; no definite D call. This CDR3 is 17 amino acids long. The V gene's germline CDR1 is SGDLS and CDR2 YYNGEE. Trimming took off 0 bases at V and 2 bases at J, with 18 bases between the two ends. The CDR3 coding sequence is TGTGCCAGCAGCGTAGGGGCAGGCGAGTCGTTCACCTACGAGCAGTACTTC. Translation: CASSVGAGESFTYEQYF.

This clone has only a few counts. V usage is TRBV28 and J usage is TRBJ2-1; D ambiguous. This CDR3 spans 15 amino acids. The V gene's germline CDR1 is MDHEN and CDR2 SYDVKM. The V gene lost 3 bases and the J gene lost 8 bases, with 17 bases spanning the gap. The CDR3: CASSFFTESSDEQFF. As DNA, the CDR3 is TGTGCCAGCAGTTTCTTTACGGAATCGAGCGATGAGCAGTTCTTC.

This clone is a singleton in its sample. The same CDR3 is also encoded by other DNA sequences in this sample. The chain combines TRBV5-4 with TRBJ2-5; D gene ambiguous. In germline, CDR1 is SGHNT, CDR2 YYREEE (reference sequence). V was clipped by 1 base and J by 3 bases, with 10 bases between them. The CDR3 is 14 amino acids. CDR3 in amino acids: CASSLLGLEETQYF. The CDR3 DNA reads TGTGCCAGCAGCTTGCTGGGCCTTGAAGAGACCCAGTACTTC.

The chain employs TRBV6-1 and TRBJ1-2; D gene ambiguous. There are 11 residues in the CDR3. The V gene's germline CDR1 is MNHNS and CDR2 SASEGT. V lost 1 base to trimming and J lost 14 bases, with 11 bases between them. In DNA form, the CDR3 reads TGTGCCAGCAGTGAAGGCCACCTGAGGACCTTC. Translating gives CASSEGHLRTF.

The chain employs TRBV29-1 and TRBJ2-2; the match to TRBD2 covers 9 bases. The germline V gene encodes CDR1 SQVTM and CDR2 ANQGSEA. J gave up 0 bases and V 5 bases, and 4 bases lay outside the gene matches. This CDR3 is 15 amino acids long. The CDR3 sequence is CSVSGGSSNTGELFF. The CDR3, as DNA: TGCAGCGTTAGCGGGGGGTCCTCGAACACCGGGGAGCTGTTTTTT.

The rearrangement links TRBV19 to TRBJ1-1; perhaps TRBD1 as D (6 bases). V lost 9 bases and J lost 4, with 15 bases in between. Germline V gene data show CDR1 as LNHDA and CDR2 as SQIVND (reference sequence). The CDR3 length is 13 residues. CDR3 residues: CASNGVGATEAFF. CDR3 nucleotides: TGTGCCAGCAATGGGGTGGGGGCCACTGAAGCTTTCTTT.

The V and J genes are TRBV6-5 and TRBJ1-1, with D tentatively TRBD1 (5 bases). Trimming stripped 4 bases from V and 1 base from J, with 13 bases between. Germline V gives CDR1 MNHEY, CDR2 SVGAGI. This CDR3 has 15 amino acids. CDR3 sequence reads: CASSSSRQGNTEAFF. The CDR3 region has the DNA TGTGCCAGCAGTTCCTCTCGGCAGGGGAACACTGAAGCTTTCTTT.

The V call is TRBV5-1, the J call TRBJ2-7; no definite D call. Trimming took off 0 bases at V and 7 bases at J, with 11 bases between the two ends. CDR1 is SGHRS and CDR2 is YFSETQ in the germline V gene. The CDR3 extends over 13 amino acids. For the CDR3, the DNA is TGCGCCAGCAGCTTGGACCTACCAGGAGAGCAGTACTTC. The encoded protein is CASSLDLPGEQYF.

V gene TRBV11-1 combines with J gene TRBJ2-7; TRBD2 agrees at 12 bases. Germline V gene data show CDR1 as SGHAT and CDR2 as FQDESV (reference sequence). The CDR3 is 15 amino acids. Trimming at V came to 1 base and at J to 2 bases, leaving 0 bases not matched to a gene. CDR3 loop: CASSLGTSGAYEQYF. In DNA form, the CDR3 reads TGTGCCAGCAGCTTAGGGACTAGCGGGGCCTACGAGCAGTACTTC. The variable domain in full, completed from reference TRBV11-1 and TRBJ2-7, reads EAEVAQSPRYKITEKSQAVAFWCDPISGHATLYWYRQILGQGPELLVQFQDESVVDDSQLPKDRFSAERLKGVDSTLKIQPAELGDSAMYLCASSLGTSGAYEQYFGPGTRLTVT.

The chain couples TRBV15 to TRBJ1-2; perhaps TRBD1 as D (6 bases). The CDR3 is made up of 13 amino acids. Between the trimmed V and J ends, which lost 4 bases and 13 bases, there was a span of 19 bases. Germline lookup yields CDR1 LNHNV and CDR2 YYDKDF (reference sequence). As DNA, the CDR3 is TGTGCCACCAGCACTTGGGACACCCCCACGGGCACCTTC. Encoded protein: CATSTWDTPTGTF.

V is TRBV28 and J is TRBJ1-2; D might be TRBD1 (5 bases). Germline CDR1 MDHEN, CDR2 SYDVKM. There are 15 residues in the CDR3. The V end lost 10 bases, the J end lost 7 bases, and 25 bases lay between the germline ends. This CDR3 is CATKRDSISFGGYTF. The CDR3 region has the DNA TGTGCCACTAAAAGGGACTCTATTTCTTTTGGTGGCTACACCTTC.

The chain recombines TRBV28 with TRBJ2-2; 8 bases align to TRBD2. Germline trimming cut 2 bases from V and 3 bases from J; bases unmatched to any gene: 5. Germline V lookup: CDR1 MDHEN, CDR2 SYDVKM. CDR3 length equals 16 residues. The CDR3 protein is CASSLAPGGDTGELFF. In DNA, the CDR3 is TGTGCCAGCAGTTTAGCCCCCGGGGGGGACACCGGGGAGCTGTTTTTT.

This clone was counted a few times. The genes are TRBV5-4 and TRBJ1-6; TRBD1 might be the D (5 bases). In germline, CDR1 is SGHNT, CDR2 YYREEE (reference sequence). The ends were cut back, 0 bases at V and 11 bases at J, with 6 bases in the middle. The CDR3 is 12 residues long. CDR3 protein: CASSLDRTPLHF. CDR3 sequence (DNA): TGTGCCAGCAGCTTGGACAGGACACCCCTCCACTTT.

V and J are TRBV29-1 and TRBJ2-7; 8 bases fit TRBD1. The V gene's germline CDR1 is SQVTM and CDR2 ANQGSEA. The CDR3 loop spans 12 amino acids. V shed 5 bases, J shed 5 bases, and the junction held 5 bases outside the gene matches. In nucleotides, the CDR3 is TGCAGCGTTAAAATGACAGGGGACGAGCAGTACTTC. This translates into CSVKMTGDEQYF.

This chain links TRBV19 with TRBJ2-4; D possibly corresponds to TRBD2 (5 bases). Germline V gene sequence: CDR1 LNHDA, CDR2 SQIVND (reference sequence). V lost 7 bases, J lost 0 bases, and 13 bases lay in between. The length of the CDR3 is 15 residues. CDR3 amino acids: CASNPGKIAKNIQYF. CDR3 sequence (DNA): TGTGCCAGTAATCCCGGGAAGATAGCCAAAAACATTCAGTACTTC.

This chain uses TRBV27 with TRBJ2-7; D possibly corresponds to TRBD1 (6 bases). The germline CDR1 and CDR2 sequences are MNHEY and SMNVEV (reference sequence). The CDR3 runs to 16 residues. V was clipped by 6 bases and J by 1 base, with 19 bases between them. The CDR3: CASRTLHQGPSYEQYF. CDR3 bases: TGTGCCAGCAGGACCCTCCATCAGGGGCCGTCCTACGAGCAGTACTTC.

The chain employs TRBV7-6 and TRBJ2-3, with 8 bases lining up with TRBD1. V trimming: 5 bases; J trimming: 4 bases; junction bases outside the gene matches: 5. CDR3 length equals 14 residues. Germline V gene sequence: CDR1 SGHVS, CDR2 FNYEAQ. Here the CDR3 DNA reads TGTGCCAGCAGCCCGACAGGGGAAGCAGATACGCAGTATTTT. This encodes CASSPTGEADTQYF.

This chain links TRBV19 with TRBJ2-7, with 7 bases matching TRBD2. Losses at the gene ends were 10 bases for V and 2 bases for J; bases not matched to a gene: 11. The CDR3 has 14 amino acids. In germline, CDR1 is LNHDA, CDR2 SQIVND (reference sequence). The CDR3 coding sequence is TGTGCCACGTCTTGGGCTAGCGGAGCCTACGAGCAGTACTTC. It translates to CATSWASGAYEQYF.

The V call is TRBV6-5, the J call TRBJ1-2; a weak D match, TRBD1 (5 bases). Germline assignment: CDR1 MNHEY and CDR2 SVGAGI. V dropped 7 bases and J dropped 8 bases, with 14 bases sitting between them. This CDR3 region has 12 residues. CDR3 region: CASTQGRGGYTF. DNA of the CDR3: TGTGCCAGCACCCAAGGGAGGGGAGGCTACACCTTC.

This chain joins TRBV6-5 and TRBJ2-1; 8 bases line up with TRBD2. Losses at the gene ends were 2 bases for V and 5 bases for J; bases not matched to a gene: 2. The length of the CDR3 is 14 residues. The germline V gene has CDR1 MNHEY and CDR2 SVGAGI. The CDR3 is CASSYPGGNNEQFF. CDR3 DNA: TGTGCCAGCAGTTACCCGGGGGGGAACAATGAGCAGTTCTTC.

J is TRBJ2-7 and V is TRBV11-2; tentative D call: TRBD2 (6 bases). CDR3 length equals 14 residues. V gave up 4 bases and J gave up 1 base, with 11 bases separating them. Germline assignment: CDR1 SGHAT and CDR2 FQNNGV. CDR3 sequence reads: CASSSGSASYEQYF. CDR3 nucleotide sequence: TGTGCCAGCAGCTCCGGGAGCGCTTCCTACGAGCAGTACTTC.

V usage is TRBV5-1 and J usage is TRBJ2-3, with D unclear. CDR1 is SGHRS, CDR2 YFSETQ, per germline. The CDR3 has 11 residues. V lost 3 bases and J 6 bases, leaving 5 bases between the germline ends. CDR3 sequence (DNA): TGCGCCAGCAGCTCCCTGGATACGCAGTATTTT. Protein sequence: CASSSLDTQYF.

The chain joins TRBV11-3 to TRBJ2-5; D is perhaps TRBD1 (6 bases). Germline V gives CDR1 SGHNT, CDR2 YENEEA. This CDR3 region has 13 residues. The V end lost 3 bases, the J end lost 2 bases, and 7 bases lay between the germline ends. The CDR3 sequence: CASSFTGQETQYF. In nucleotides, the CDR3 is TGTGCCAGCAGCTTTACAGGGCAAGAGACCCAGTACTTC. Based on the CDR3 plus reference TRBV11-3 and TRBJ2-5, the full variable domain is EAGVVQSPRYKIIEKKQPVAFWCNPISGHNTLYWYLQNLGQGPELLIRYENEEAVDDSQLPKDRFSAERLKGVDSTLKIQPAELGDSAVYLCASSFTGQETQYFGPGTRLLVL.